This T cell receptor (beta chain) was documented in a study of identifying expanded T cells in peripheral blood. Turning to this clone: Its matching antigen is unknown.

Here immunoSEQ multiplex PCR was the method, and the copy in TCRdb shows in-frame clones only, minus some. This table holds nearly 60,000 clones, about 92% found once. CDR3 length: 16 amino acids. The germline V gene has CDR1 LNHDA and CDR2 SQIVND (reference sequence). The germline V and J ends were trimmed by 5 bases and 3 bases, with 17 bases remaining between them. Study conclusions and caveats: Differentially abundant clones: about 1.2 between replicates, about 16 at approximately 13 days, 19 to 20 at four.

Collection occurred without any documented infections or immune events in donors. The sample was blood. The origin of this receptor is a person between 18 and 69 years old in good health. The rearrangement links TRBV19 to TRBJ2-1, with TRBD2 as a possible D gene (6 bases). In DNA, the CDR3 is TGTGCCAGTAGTTGGGGCGGGACGCTACGCTACAATGAGCAGTTCTTC. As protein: CASSWGGTLRYNEQFF.